This note documents a single TCR beta chain sequence. It lacks a known antigen. No clone much larger than this one lies a single base away; base qualities are absent. V is pared back by 6 bases and J by 2 bases, with 10 bases lying between the germline termini. From its cysteine to its phenylalanine, the CDR3 spans 13 amino acids. Only the CDR3 DNA stays, 39 bases, in frame from base 1. The germline V gene (reference sequence) specifies MNHEY as CDR1 and SMNVEV as CDR2. Library preparation was by the immunoSEQ multiplex PCR assay. The study's processing was this. The Chao-Jaccard similarity index and the number of shared clonotypes were used to measure repertoire overlap between subsets. TCRdb provides this immuneACCESS table in a form limited to in-frame rearrangements. Some clones are lacking; in checked studies, under half of them reflect an unresolved V gene, and why the rest are absent is not known. The V and J calls and clone size are taken from that table; D and trimming were inferred from the DNA. Across this sample there are about 75,000 clones, with about 80% seen only once. The ten largest clones represent about 0.5% of the sample.

Interpreted using the paper, the time point label stands for: sample from a COVID-19-recovered individual after infection. The donors were patients who had recovered from mild-to-severe COVID-19. Uncultured memory T cell samples were sequenced directly after ex vivo isolation. CD4+ total memory, central memory, effector memory and circulating T follicular helper cells were isolated from peripheral blood mononuclear cells. The data were obtained in a study of CD4 T cell repertoires in COVID-19 (dated by TCRdb to 2020 to 2022). Looking at the study overall: For cross-reactivity analysis, CFSE-low cells were expanded with IL-2 for more than nine days and were then relabeled and restimulated with spike proteins from other coronaviruses. In COVID-19-recovered individuals, the study described naturally processed CD4+ T cell responses to SARS-CoV-2 spike and nucleoprotein and used TCR Vbeta sequencing to evaluate clonal composition. In three recovered individuals, the TCR Vbeta repertoire of SARS-CoV-2-reactive T cells was analyzed at the subset level.

General conclusions and limits of the study: Several of the most expanded SARS-CoV-2-reactive clonotypes were found to be shared between two or all three memory subsets, suggesting intraclonal diversification. Between 7 and 25% of SARS-CoV-2 clonotypes were also found in SARS-CoV and/or HKU1 spike-stimulated secondary cultures, consistent with cross-reactivity.

The sequencing here drew on CD4+ T cells from peripheral blood, taken after recovery from COVID-19. The sequence was collected from a human donor who had COVID-19. Recombination linked TRBV27 to TRBJ2-5; there is no confident call for the D gene. The CDR3 region reads CASRLGHQETQYF. In nucleotide form, the sequence is TGTGCCAGCAGATTGGGCCATCAAGAGACCCAGTACTTC.